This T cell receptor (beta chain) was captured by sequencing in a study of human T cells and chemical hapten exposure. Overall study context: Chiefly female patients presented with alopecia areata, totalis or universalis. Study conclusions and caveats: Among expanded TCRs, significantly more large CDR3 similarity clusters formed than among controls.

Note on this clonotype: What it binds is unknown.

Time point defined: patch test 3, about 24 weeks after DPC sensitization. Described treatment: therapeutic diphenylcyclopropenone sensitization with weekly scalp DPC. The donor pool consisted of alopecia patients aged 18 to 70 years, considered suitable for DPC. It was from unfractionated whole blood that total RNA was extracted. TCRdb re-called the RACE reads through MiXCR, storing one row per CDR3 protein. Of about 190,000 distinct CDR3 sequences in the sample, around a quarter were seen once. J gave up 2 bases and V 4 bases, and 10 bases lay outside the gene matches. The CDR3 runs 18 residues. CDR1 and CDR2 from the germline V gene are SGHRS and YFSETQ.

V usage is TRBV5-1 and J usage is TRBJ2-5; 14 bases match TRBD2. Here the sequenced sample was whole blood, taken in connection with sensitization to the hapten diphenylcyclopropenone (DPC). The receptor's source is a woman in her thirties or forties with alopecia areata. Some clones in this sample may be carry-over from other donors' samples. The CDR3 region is CASSPGTSGRGKQETQYF. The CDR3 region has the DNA TGCGCCAGCAGCCCAGGGACTAGCGGGAGAGGGAAGCAAGAGACCCAGTACTTC.